This TCR beta chain originates from a study of OX40 agonist ivuxolimab in advanced cancers. About the research overall: Patients' therapy was ivuxolimab, an antibody that acts as an agonist of OX40 (CD134). Three partial responders included one hepatocellular carcinoma patient and two cutaneous melanoma patients. Notes on the study in general: Specificity for antigen went undetermined in the expanded peripheral T cells.

On cycle 4 day 1 and cycle 7 day 1, as well as at baseline, blood was sampled. CDR3 length equals 15 residues. Germline loops: CDR1 MDHEN, CDR2 SYDVKM. V dropped 6 bases and J dropped 4 bases, with 15 bases sitting between them. On this clone: The antigen remains unidentified.

Profiling relied on immunoSEQ multiplex PCR, and the TCRdb table lists in-frame clones only, not all of them. The table shows 77,000 or so clones, with around 90% occurring only once. This clonotype was sampled from an adult with an advanced solid tumor such as melanoma, head and neck, liver or kidney cancer. The chain uses TRBV28 and TRBJ1-4, with D tentatively TRBD1 (5 bases). The input for sequencing was CD4+ or CD8+ T cells sorted from blood, taken in a trial of the OX40 agonist ivuxolimab. The CDR3 is CASSDHTGGNEKLFF. CDR3 nucleotide sequence: TGTGCCAGCAGCGATCATACAGGAGGTAATGAAAAACTGTTTTTT. Based on the CDR3 plus reference TRBV28 and TRBJ1-4, the full variable domain is DVKVTQSSRYLVKRTGEKVFLECVQDMDHENMFWYRQDPGLGLRLIYFSYDVKMKEKGDIPEGYSVSREKKERFSLILESASTNQTSMYLCASSDHTGGNEKLFFGSGTQLSVL.